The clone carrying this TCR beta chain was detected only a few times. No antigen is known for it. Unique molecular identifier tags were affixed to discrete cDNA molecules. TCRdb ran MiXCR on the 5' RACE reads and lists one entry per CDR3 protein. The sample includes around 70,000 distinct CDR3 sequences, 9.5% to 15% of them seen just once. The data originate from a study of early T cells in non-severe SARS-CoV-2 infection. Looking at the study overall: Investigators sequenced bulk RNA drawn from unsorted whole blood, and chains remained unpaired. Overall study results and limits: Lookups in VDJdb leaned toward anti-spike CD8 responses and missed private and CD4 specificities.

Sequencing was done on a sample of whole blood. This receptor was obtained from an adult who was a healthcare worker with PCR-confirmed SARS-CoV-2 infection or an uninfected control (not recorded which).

CDR3 sequence: CATSAGRRTLDYEQYF. As DNA, the CDR3 is TGCGCCACCTCGGCCGGGAGAAGGACTTTGGACTACGAGCAGTACTTC. This rearrangement joins TRBV23-1 to TRBJ2-7; D possibly corresponds to TRBD2 (6 bases). TRBV23-1 is classed as an ORF, of uncertain function. V gave up 10 bases and J gave up 3 bases, with 25 bases separating them. This CDR3 contains 16 residues.